Sequencing of this T cell receptor (beta chain) was carried out in a study of T cell clonality in common variable immunodeficiency. Method: immunoSEQ multiplex PCR; TCRdb's copy keeps in-frame clones and lacks some. Observed in the sample are roughly 58,000 clones, none of them singletons. The CDR3 sequence is 14 residues long. Germline V gene sequence: CDR1 SEHNR, CDR2 FQNEAQ (reference sequence). Study-level points and caveats: Reportedly, TCR beta sequences from common variable immunodeficiency showed fewer deletions and N-nucleotide insertions. Authors noted CVID clonality's cause needs subpopulation repertoire sequencing.

This clone has at least ten counts. Its antigen is still unknown. At one boundary the junction diverges from the germline segment, which might be a read error. The read stops 3 residues short of the end of the CDR3; the missing end is completed from the germline J gene. The sample holds other DNA sequences that translate to the same CDR3. The sample comprised peripheral blood mononuclear cells. V is TRBV7-9 and J is TRBJ2-1; no definite D call. This receptor was taken from a person between 18 and 69 years old in good health. CDR3 sequence: CASSLDMASNEQFF. CDR3 bases read: TGTGCCAGCAGTTTAGATATGGCTAGCAATGAG.